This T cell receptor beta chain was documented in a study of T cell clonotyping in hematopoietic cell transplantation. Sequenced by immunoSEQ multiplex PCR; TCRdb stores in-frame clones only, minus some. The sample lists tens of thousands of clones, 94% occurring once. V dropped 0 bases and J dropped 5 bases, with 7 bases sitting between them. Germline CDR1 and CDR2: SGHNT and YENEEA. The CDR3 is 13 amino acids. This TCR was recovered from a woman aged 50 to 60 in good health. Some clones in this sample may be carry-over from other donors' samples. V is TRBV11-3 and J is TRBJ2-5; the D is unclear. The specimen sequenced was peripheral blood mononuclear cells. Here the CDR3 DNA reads TGTGCCAGCAGCTTAGAGCAGATGGAGACCCAGTACTTC. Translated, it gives CASSLEQMETQYF.